The 3 T cell receptor beta chains below come from one sample, sequenced in a study of blood T cell repertoires in COVID-19. The table came from immunoSEQ multiplex PCR; TCRdb's copy has only in-frame clones and leaves some out. The table records under 60,000 clones, approximately 80% of them present only once. The sequencing input was peripheral blood. These TCRs come from a human donor with active or convalescent COVID-19. The donor label of this sample is uncertain.

The chain joins TRBV30 to TRBJ1-4; D is undetermined. V was cut by 3 bases and J by 3 bases, with 8 bases left in between. The germline CDR1 and CDR2 sequences are GTSNPN and SVGIG (reference sequence). The CDR3 covers 13 residues. Here the CDR3 reads CAWRSAPNEKLFF. The CDR3, as DNA: TGTGCCTGGAGGAGTGCCCCTAATGAAAAACTGTTTTTT. Complete variable domain (other parts from reference TRBV30 and TRBJ1-4): SQTIHQWPATLVQPVGSPLSLECTVEGTSNPNLYWYRQAAGRGLQLLFYSVGIGQISSEVPQNLSASRPQDRQFILSSKKLLLSDSGFYLCAWRSAPNEKLFFGSGTQLSVL.

The genes are TRBV29-1 and TRBJ2-2; weak D call: TRBD1 (5 bases). Germline loops: CDR1 SQVTM, CDR2 ANQGSEA. The V end was cut by 3 bases, the J end by 4 bases, with 15 bases between. The CDR3 sequence is 15 residues long. CDR3 DNA sequence: TGCAGCGTTGAGGGTCTGTGGCAGGGCACCGGGGAGCTGTTTTTT. Amino acids: CSVEGLWQGTGELFF.

This sequence joins TRBV5-8 and TRBJ2-5; 8 bases are shared with TRBD1. Looked up from germline, CDR1 is SGHTS and CDR2 is YDEGEE. With 4 bases clipped from V and 4 bases from J, the junction kept 9 bases outside the gene matches. This CDR3 is 15 amino acids long. The CDR3 sequence is CASSHGTGGRETQYF. The CDR3 DNA follows: TGTGCCAGCAGCCACGGGACAGGTGGAAGAGAGACCCAGTACTTC.